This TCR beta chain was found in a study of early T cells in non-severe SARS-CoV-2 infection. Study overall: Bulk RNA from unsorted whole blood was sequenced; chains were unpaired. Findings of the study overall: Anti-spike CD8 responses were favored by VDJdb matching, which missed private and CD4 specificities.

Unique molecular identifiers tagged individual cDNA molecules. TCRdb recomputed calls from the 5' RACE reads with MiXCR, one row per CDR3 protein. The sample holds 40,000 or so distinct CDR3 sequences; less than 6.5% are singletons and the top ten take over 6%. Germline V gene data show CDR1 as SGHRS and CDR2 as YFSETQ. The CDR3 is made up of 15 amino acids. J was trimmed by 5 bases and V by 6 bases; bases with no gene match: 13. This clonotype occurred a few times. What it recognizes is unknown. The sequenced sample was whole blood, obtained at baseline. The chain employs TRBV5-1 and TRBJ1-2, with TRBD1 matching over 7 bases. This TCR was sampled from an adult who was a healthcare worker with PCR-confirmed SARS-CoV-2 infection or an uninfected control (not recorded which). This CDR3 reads CASNPGDSPLYGYTF. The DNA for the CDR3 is TGCGCCAGCAACCCCGGGGACAGCCCCCTTTATGGCTACACCTTC.